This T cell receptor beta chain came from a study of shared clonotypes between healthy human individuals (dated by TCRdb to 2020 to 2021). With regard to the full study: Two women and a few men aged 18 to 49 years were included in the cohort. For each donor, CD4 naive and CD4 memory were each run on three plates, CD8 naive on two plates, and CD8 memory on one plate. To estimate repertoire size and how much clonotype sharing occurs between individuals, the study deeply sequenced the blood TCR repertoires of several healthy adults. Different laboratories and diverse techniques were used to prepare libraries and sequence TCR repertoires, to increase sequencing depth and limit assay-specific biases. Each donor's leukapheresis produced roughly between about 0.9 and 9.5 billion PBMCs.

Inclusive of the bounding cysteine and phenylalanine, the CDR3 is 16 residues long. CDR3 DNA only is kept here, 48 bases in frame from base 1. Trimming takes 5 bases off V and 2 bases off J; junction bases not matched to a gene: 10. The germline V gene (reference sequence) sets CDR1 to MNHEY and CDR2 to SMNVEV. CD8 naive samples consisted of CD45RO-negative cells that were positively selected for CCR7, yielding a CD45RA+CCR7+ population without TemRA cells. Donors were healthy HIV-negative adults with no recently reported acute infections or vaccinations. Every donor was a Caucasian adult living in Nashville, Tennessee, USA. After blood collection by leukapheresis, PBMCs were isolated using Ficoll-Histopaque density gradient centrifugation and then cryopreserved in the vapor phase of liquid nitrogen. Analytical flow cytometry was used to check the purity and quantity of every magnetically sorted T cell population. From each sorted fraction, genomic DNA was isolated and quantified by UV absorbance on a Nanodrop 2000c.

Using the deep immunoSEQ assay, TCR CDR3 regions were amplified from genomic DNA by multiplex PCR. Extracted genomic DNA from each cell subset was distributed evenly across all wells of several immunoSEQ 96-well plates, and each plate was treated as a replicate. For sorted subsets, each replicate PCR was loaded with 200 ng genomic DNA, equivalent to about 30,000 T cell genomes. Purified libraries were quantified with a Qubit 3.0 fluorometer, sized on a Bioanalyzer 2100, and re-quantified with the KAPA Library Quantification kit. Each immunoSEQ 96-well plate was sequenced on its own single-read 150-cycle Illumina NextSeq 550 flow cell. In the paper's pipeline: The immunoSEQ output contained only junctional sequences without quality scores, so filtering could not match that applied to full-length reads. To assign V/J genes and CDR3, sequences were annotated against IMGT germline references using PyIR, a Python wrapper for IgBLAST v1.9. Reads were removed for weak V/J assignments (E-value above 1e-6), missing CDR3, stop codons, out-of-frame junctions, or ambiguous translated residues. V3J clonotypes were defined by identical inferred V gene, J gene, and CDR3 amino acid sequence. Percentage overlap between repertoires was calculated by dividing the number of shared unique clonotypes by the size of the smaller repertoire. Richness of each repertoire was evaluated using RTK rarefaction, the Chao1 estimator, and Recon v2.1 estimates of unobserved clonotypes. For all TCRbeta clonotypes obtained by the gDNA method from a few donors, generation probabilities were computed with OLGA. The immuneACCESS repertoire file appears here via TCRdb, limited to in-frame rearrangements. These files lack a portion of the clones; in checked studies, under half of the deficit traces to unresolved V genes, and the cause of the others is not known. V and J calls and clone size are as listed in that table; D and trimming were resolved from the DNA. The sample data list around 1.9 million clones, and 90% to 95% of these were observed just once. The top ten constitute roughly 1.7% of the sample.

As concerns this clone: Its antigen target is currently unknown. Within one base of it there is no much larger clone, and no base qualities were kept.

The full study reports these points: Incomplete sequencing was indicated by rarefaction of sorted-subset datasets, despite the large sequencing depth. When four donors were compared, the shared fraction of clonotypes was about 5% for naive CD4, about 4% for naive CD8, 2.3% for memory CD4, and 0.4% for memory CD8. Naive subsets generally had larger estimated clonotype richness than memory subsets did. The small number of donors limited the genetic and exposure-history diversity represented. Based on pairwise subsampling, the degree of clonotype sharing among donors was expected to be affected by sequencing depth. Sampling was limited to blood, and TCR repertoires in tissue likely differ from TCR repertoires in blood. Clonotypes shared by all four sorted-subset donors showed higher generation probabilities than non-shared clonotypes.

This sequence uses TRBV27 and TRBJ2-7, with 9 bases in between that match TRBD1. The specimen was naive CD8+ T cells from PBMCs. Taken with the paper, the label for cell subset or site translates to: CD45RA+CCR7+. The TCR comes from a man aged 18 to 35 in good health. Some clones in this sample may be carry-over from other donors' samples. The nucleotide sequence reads TGTGCCAGCAGTAACCTGACAGGGGGGGTTACCTACGAGCAGTACTTC. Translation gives CASSNLTGGVTYEQYF.